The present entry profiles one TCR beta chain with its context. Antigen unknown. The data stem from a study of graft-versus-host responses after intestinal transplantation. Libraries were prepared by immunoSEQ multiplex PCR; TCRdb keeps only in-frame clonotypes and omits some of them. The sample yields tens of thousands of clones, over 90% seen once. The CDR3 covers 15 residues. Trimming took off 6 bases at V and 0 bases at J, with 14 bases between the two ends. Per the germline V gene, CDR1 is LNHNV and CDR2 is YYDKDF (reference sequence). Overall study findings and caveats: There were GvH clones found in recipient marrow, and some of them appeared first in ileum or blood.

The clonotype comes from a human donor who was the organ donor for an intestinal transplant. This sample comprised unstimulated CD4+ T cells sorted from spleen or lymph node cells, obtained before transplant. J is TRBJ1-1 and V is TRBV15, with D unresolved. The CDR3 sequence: CATRAQTVLNTEAFF. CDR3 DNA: TGTGCCACCAGAGCCCAGACCGTGCTGAACACTGAAGCTTTCTTT.